The present TCR beta chain was sequenced within a study of blood T cell repertoires in COVID-19. V was clipped by 4 bases and J by 0 bases, with 16 bases between them. The CDR3 length is 18 residues. Germline CDR1 is SEHNR and CDR2 is FQNEAQ (reference sequence). Authors' methods: Counts of nucleated cells, estimated from reference gene primer amplification, were obtained. Profiling relied on immunoSEQ multiplex PCR, and the TCRdb table lists in-frame clones only, not all of them. The D gene and trimming were derived from the DNA, and the V and J assignments and clone size from that table. The sample yields about 270,000 clones, about 89% seen once.

This receptor was taken from a middle-aged man with active or convalescent COVID-19. The genes are TRBV7-9 and TRBJ2-6, with D perhaps matching TRBD1 (5 bases). Source material: peripheral blood. CDR3 amino acids: CASSSETASSSGANVLTF. The CDR3 DNA sequence: TGTGCCAGCAGCTCAGAGACAGCTTCGTCCTCTGGGGCCAACGTCCTGACTTTC.